The rows below give T cell receptor beta chains drawn from one sample of a study of human T cells and chemical hapten exposure. TCRdb re-derived calls from the RACE reads in MiXCR, one entry per CDR3 protein. The table has about 60,000 distinct CDR3 sequences, 10% to 12% seen once. The sequences come from whole blood, collected in connection with sensitization to the hapten diphenylcyclopropenone (DPC). These receptors all stem from a woman in her thirties or forties with alopecia areata. Some clones in this sample may be carry-over from other donors' samples. Each CDR3 is given with its conserved first and last residue. Fields, in order: J gene, clone size, V gene, D gene, CDR3 DNA, CDR3 protein. D genes are given only for firm matches. Size values are once, few and many counts, or a class for expanded clones, and some rows have none.

j_call: TRBJ1-5; clone_size: few; v_call: TRBV6-2/TRBV6-3; d_call: -; cdr3_nt: TGTGCCAGCAGTTGGGATAGCAATCAGCCCCAGCATTTT; cdr3_aa: CASSWDSNQPQHF
j_call: TRBJ2-7; clone_size: few; v_call: TRBV29-1; d_call: -; cdr3_nt: TGCAGCGTTGTTCGGGGGACTCCTTTGGAGCAGTACTTC; cdr3_aa: CSVVRGTPLEQYF
j_call: TRBJ2-1; clone_size: -; v_call: TRBV11-3; d_call: TRBD2; cdr3_nt: TGTGCCAGCAGCCCTCTGAGCGGGGGCACCAATGAGCAGTTCTTC; cdr3_aa: CASSPLSGGTNEQFF
j_call: TRBJ1-2; clone_size: many; v_call: TRBV3-1; d_call: -; cdr3_nt: TGTGCCAGCACCAATGGTGCGGGGGCGGGCTATGGCTACACCTTC; cdr3_aa: CASTNGAGAGYGYTF
j_call: TRBJ2-1; clone_size: few; v_call: TRBV18; d_call: -; cdr3_nt: TGTGCCAGCTCACCCAAAGCGGACAGTTCCTACAATGAGCAGTTCTTC; cdr3_aa: CASSPKADSSYNEQFF
j_call: TRBJ2-3; clone_size: many; v_call: TRBV5-6; d_call: -; cdr3_nt: TGTGCCAGCAGCCTGGACACCGATACGCAGTATTTT; cdr3_aa: CASSLDTDTQYF
j_call: TRBJ2-4; clone_size: few; v_call: TRBV14; d_call: -; cdr3_nt: TGTGCCAGCAGCCAAGAGGCATTGGGGGTAGGAGCCAAAAACATTCAGTACTTC; cdr3_aa: CASSQEALGVGAKNIQYF
j_call: TRBJ2-1; clone_size: -; v_call: TRBV4-2; d_call: TRBD2; cdr3_nt: TGTGCCAGCAGCCAAGAACTAGCGGGAGAGTCATGGTCCTACAATGAGCAGTTCTTC; cdr3_aa: CASSQELAGESWSYNEQFF
j_call: TRBJ2-3; clone_size: -; v_call: TRBV7-2; d_call: -; cdr3_nt: TGTGCCAGCAGCTTATTGGTTGATACGCAGTATTTT; cdr3_aa: CASSLLVDTQYF
j_call: TRBJ1-6; clone_size: many; v_call: TRBV6-1; d_call: -; cdr3_nt: TGTGCCAGCAGTACCCATGGTAGGGGGGATTCACCCCTCCACTTT; cdr3_aa: CASSTHGRGDSPLHF
j_call: TRBJ2-1; clone_size: -; v_call: TRBV6-5; d_call: -; cdr3_nt: TGTGCCAGCAGTTCGGCAGGGTGGGACAATGAGCAGTTCTTC; cdr3_aa: CASSSAGWDNEQFF
j_call: TRBJ2-1; clone_size: -; v_call: TRBV2; d_call: TRBD1; cdr3_nt: TGTGCCGCAGGGGGCCTAAGGAATGAGCAGTTCTTC; cdr3_aa: CAAGGLRNEQFF
j_call: TRBJ1-5; clone_size: many; v_call: TRBV6-2/TRBV6-3; d_call: -; cdr3_nt: TGTGCCAGCAGTTACTCGGACGGGAGCAATCAGCCCCAGCATTTT; cdr3_aa: CASSYSDGSNQPQHF
j_call: TRBJ2-7; clone_size: many; v_call: TRBV5-6; d_call: -; cdr3_nt: TGTGCCAGCAGCTTGGCCGGATGGGAGGTTGGAGAGCAGTACTTC; cdr3_aa: CASSLAGWEVGEQYF
j_call: TRBJ1-1; clone_size: many; v_call: TRBV6-4; d_call: -; cdr3_nt: TGTGCCAGCAGTGACTTTTGGGGGGGTCGAGCTTTCTTT; cdr3_aa: CASSDFWGGRAFF
j_call: TRBJ1-5; clone_size: many; v_call: TRBV12-5; d_call: TRBD1; cdr3_nt: TGTGCTAGTGGTCCTCTAGCCCCCGGGACAGGGAGCAATCAGCCCCAGCATTTT; cdr3_aa: CASGPLAPGTGSNQPQHF
j_call: TRBJ1-2; clone_size: many; v_call: TRBV3-1; d_call: -; cdr3_nt: TGTGCCAGCAGCCAAGGATCGCGCTATGGCTACACCTTC; cdr3_aa: CASSQGSRYGYTF
j_call: TRBJ1-4; clone_size: many; v_call: TRBV18; d_call: -; cdr3_nt: TGTGCCAGCCTCTCGACGACTAATGAAAAACTGTTTTTT; cdr3_aa: CASLSTTNEKLFF
j_call: TRBJ2-2; clone_size: few; v_call: TRBV5-6; d_call: TRBD1; cdr3_nt: TGTGCCAGCAGCTTGGTGGGACAGGGGTTCACCGGGGAGCTGTTTTTT; cdr3_aa: CASSLVGQGFTGELFF